These T cell receptor beta chains were read from a single sample in a study of blood T cell repertoires in COVID-19. Some clones are missing from TCRdb's copy, which holds only in-frame ones; the method was immunoSEQ multiplex PCR. The sample lists about 100,000 clones, more than 85% occurring once. The sample was peripheral blood. The receptors were sampled from a man aged 45-65 years with active COVID-19. CDR3s include the opening cysteine and the closing phenylalanine or tryptophan. A D gene is named only where the DNA matches it firmly. Clone size is given for some rows only: seen once, a few or many times, or a class if the clone is expanded.

clone size	V gene	CDR3 length	D gene	J gene	CDR3 protein	CDR3 DNA
.	TRBV9	16	TRBD1	TRBJ2-2	CASSVTAGGRTGELFF	TGTGCCAGCAGCGTAACAGCAGGGGGCCGAACCGGGGAGCTGTTTTTT
.	TRBV5-6	17	TRBD1	TRBJ1-1	CASSFGRQGLGNTEAFF	TGTGCCAGCAGTTTTGGGCGACAGGGGTTGGGGAACACTGAAGCTTTCTTT
.	TRBV20-1	10	.	TRBJ2-1	CSAQLNEQFF	TGCAGTGCTCAGTTAAATGAGCAGTTCTTC
.	TRBV7-9	15	.	TRBJ2-5	CASSRWTNRGETQYF	TGTGCCAGCAGCCGGTGGACAAACCGTGGGGAGACCCAGTACTTC
.	TRBV19	16	.	TRBJ2-5	CASSNPGEKMQETQYF	TGTGCCAGTAGTAACCCCGGGGAGAAGATGCAAGAGACCCAGTACTTC
few	TRBV3-1/TRBV3-2	16	.	TRBJ1-3	CASSPSGTYTGNTIYF	TGTGCCAGCAGCCCATCTGGGACTTATACTGGAAACACCATATATTTT
.	TRBV3-1/TRBV3-2	18	.	TRBJ2-1	CASSRSEVAVSSYNEQFF	TGTGCCAGCAGCCGAAGCGAGGTGGCGGTTAGCTCCTACAATGAGCAGTTCTTC
.	TRBV15	15	.	TRBJ1-1	CATSRGSGLSTEAFF	TGTGCCACCAGCAGAGGTTCAGGGTTGAGCACTGAAGCTTTCTTT
.	TRBV11-2	17	TRBD2	TRBJ2-1	CASSLASGRGFNNEQFF	TGTGCCAGCAGCTTAGCCAGCGGGAGGGGATTTAACAATGAGCAGTTCTTC
.	TRBV5-6	15	TRBD1	TRBJ2-1	CASSPGQGAHNEQFF	TGTGCCAGCAGCCCGGGACAGGGGGCTCACAATGAGCAGTTCTTC
once	TRBV5-5	15	TRBD2	TRBJ2-1	CASSSGAGVREEQFF	TGTGCCAGCAGCTCCGGAGCGGGAGTGCGAGAGGAGCAGTTCTTC
.	TRBV5-5	16	TRBD1	TRBJ1-2	CASSLGGTGEGYGYTF	TGTGCCAGCAGCTTGGGGGGGACAGGCGAAGGCTATGGCTACACCTTC
.	TRBV11-3	14	.	TRBJ1-1	CASSIGAGNTEAFF	TGTGCCAGCAGCATAGGGGCAGGGAACACTGAAGCTTTCTTT
.	TRBV6-5	14	.	TRBJ1-6	CASSYRQGNSPLHF	TGTGCCAGCAGTTACCGGCAGGGTAATTCACCCCTCCACTTT
.	TRBV7-2	14	.	TRBJ1-1	CASRLQGLNTEAFF	TGTGCCAGCAGGCTACAGGGCCTGAACACTGAAGCTTTCTTT
.	TRBV7-8	12	.	TRBJ2-1	CASSSLGQGKFF	TGTGCCAGCAGCTCCCTTGGGCAGGGGAAGTTCTTC
.	TRBV2	13	.	TRBJ1-5	CASSERENQPQHF	TGTGCCAGCAGTGAACGGGAGAATCAGCCCCAGCATTTT
.	TRBV6-5	14	TRBD1	TRBJ1-2	CAGNRQGRSYGYTF	TGTGCCGGCAACCGACAGGGGCGAAGCTATGGCTACACCTTC
.	TRBV3-1/TRBV3-2	16	.	TRBJ2-3	CASSLSLGASEDTQYF	TGTGCCAGCAGCCTATCCCTCGGGGCTAGCGAAGATACGCAGTATTTT
.	TRBV5-5	17	TRBD1	TRBJ2-4	CASSLPRTGSFRNIQYF	TGTGCCAGCAGCTTGCCTCGGACAGGGTCGTTTAGAAACATTCAGTACTTC
.	TRBV27	15	TRBD1	TRBJ2-3	CASSLRQGARDTQYF	TGTGCCAGCAGTTTACGACAGGGGGCGCGAGATACGCAGTATTTT
.	TRBV6-4	14	TRBD1	TRBJ2-2	CASSDGTGAGELFF	TGTGCCAGCAGTGACGGGACAGGGGCCGGGGAGCTGTTTTTT
.	TRBV5-1	15	TRBD2	TRBJ2-7	CASSSSGTSIHEQYF	TGCGCCAGCAGCTCTTCCGGGACTAGCATCCACGAGCAGTACTTC
.	TRBV5-5	12	.	TRBJ2-2	CASSYGFGELFF	TGTGCCAGCAGCTACGGTTTTGGGGAGCTGTTTTTT
once	TRBV4-2	16	.	TRBJ1-1	CASSQDPGGALAKAFF	TGTGCCAGCAGCCAAGATCCCGGAGGGGCTCTAGCTAAGGCTTTCTTT
.	TRBV6-5	13	.	TRBJ1-5	CASKGANNQPQHF	TGTGCCAGCAAAGGGGCAAACAATCAGCCCCAGCATTTT
once	TRBV9	16	TRBD2	TRBJ2-2	CASSGAGGTNTGELFF	TGTGCCAGCAGCGGGGCGGGAGGTACGAACACCGGGGAGCTGTTTTTT
.	TRBV7-2	14	TRBD1	TRBJ1-1	CASSSQGSVTEAFF	TGTGCCAGCAGCTCACAGGGGTCGGTCACTGAAGCTTTCTTT
.	TRBV4-1	16	.	TRBJ2-7	CASSQREIGVIYEQYF	TGCGCCAGCAGCCAGAGGGAGATCGGGGTGATCTACGAGCAGTACTTC
.	TRBV2	15	TRBD2	TRBJ2-5	CASTISTSDKETQYF	TGTGCCAGCACGATCTCGACTAGCGACAAAGAGACCCAGTACTTC
.	TRBV14	15	.	TRBJ1-2	CASSQDLRGIYGYTF	TGTGCCAGCAGCCAAGATCTGAGAGGCATCTATGGCTACACCTTC
few	TRBV19	16	TRBD1	TRBJ1-4	CASSIVTGGAAEKLFF	TGTGCCAGTAGTATAGTTACAGGGGGCGCAGCCGAAAAACTGTTTTTT
.	TRBV7-9	14	.	TRBJ2-3	CASSLQGRTDTQYF	TGTGCCAGCAGCTTACAGGGGCGGACAGATACGCAGTATTTT
.	TRBV21-1	15	.	TRBJ1-2	CASTRRGTLNYGYTF	TGTGCCAGCACCCGAAGGGGGACACTTAACTATGGCTACACCTTC
.	TRBV5-1	14	.	TRBJ1-1	CASSLHGGNTEAFF	TGCGCCAGCAGCTTGCACGGGGGGAACACTGAAGCTTTCTTT
.	TRBV10-2	14	TRBD1	TRBJ1-1	CASSERDRENEAFF	TGCGCCAGCAGTGAAAGGGACAGGGAGAATGAAGCTTTCTTT
once	TRBV19	15	TRBD1	TRBJ1-5	CASTLTGGGNQPQHF	TGTGCCAGTACCCTGACAGGGGGCGGGAATCAGCCCCAGCATTTT
.	TRBV6-6	15	.	TRBJ2-3	CASTPGDKGTDTQYF	TGTGCCAGCACCCCAGGCGACAAAGGAACAGATACGCAGTATTTT
.	TRBV5-1	17	TRBD2	TRBJ2-2	CASSLAGLSGMTGELFF	TGCGCCAGCAGCTTGGCCGGTTTAAGCGGGATGACCGGGGAGCTGTTTTTT
once	TRBV12-3/TRBV12-4	13	TRBD2	TRBJ2-5	CASSRTSPETQYF	TGTGCCAGCAGTCGGACTAGTCCAGAGACCCAGTACTTC
.	TRBV5-6	15	TRBD2	TRBJ2-5	CASSRWLAVAETQYF	TGTGCCAGCAGCCGGTGGCTAGCGGTAGCCGAGACCCAGTACTTC
.	TRBV19	16	TRBD1	TRBJ1-2	CASSIDAATGGYGYTF	TGTGCCAGTAGTATAGATGCTGCGACAGGGGGCTATGGCTACACCTTC
.	TRBV12-3/TRBV12-4	13	TRBD2	TRBJ2-5	CASSLGGQETQYF	TGTGCCAGCAGTTTGGGGGGGCAAGAGACCCAGTACTTC
.	TRBV6-4	15	TRBD1	TRBJ1-2	CASSTGTGGDGGYTF	TGTGCCAGCAGTACCGGGACAGGGGGCGATGGTGGCTACACCTTC
.	TRBV27	14	TRBD2	TRBJ2-5	CASRLAGPQETQYF	TGTGCCAGCAGGCTAGCGGGGCCACAAGAGACCCAGTACTTC